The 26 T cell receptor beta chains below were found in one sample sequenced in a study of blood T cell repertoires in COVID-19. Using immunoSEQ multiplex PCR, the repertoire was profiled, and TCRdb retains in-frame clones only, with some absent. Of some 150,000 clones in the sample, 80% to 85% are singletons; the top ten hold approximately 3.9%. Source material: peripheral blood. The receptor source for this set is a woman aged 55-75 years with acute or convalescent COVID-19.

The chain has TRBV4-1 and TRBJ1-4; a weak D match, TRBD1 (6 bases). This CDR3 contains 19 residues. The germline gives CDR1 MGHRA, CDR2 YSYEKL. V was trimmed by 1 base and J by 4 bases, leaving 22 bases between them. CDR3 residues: CASSQAAEYARGDNEKLFF. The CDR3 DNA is TGCGCCAGCAGCCAAGCCGCGGAGTATGCCAGGGGAGATAATGAAAAACTGTTTTTT.

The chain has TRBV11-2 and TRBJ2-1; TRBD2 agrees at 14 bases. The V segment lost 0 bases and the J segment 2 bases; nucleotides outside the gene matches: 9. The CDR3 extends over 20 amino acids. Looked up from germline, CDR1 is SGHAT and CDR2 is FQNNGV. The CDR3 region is CASSLEGLAGGASPYNEQFF. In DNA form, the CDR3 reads TGTGCCAGCAGCTTAGAAGGACTAGCGGGAGGTGCGAGCCCCTACAATGAGCAGTTCTTC.

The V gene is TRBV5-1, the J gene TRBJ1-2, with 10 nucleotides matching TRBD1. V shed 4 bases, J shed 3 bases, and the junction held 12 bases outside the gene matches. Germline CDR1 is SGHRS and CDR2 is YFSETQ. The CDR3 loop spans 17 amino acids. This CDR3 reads CASSARDRGRAHYGYTF. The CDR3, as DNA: TGCGCCAGCAGCGCTCGGGACAGGGGAAGAGCTCACTATGGCTACACCTTC.

The CDR3 sequence: CASSDNRGVDGYTF. As DNA, the CDR3 is TGTGCCAGCAGTGATAACAGGGGGGTTGATGGCTACACCTTC. This chain uses TRBV6-1 with TRBJ1-2, with 8 bases fitting TRBD1. Trimming took 3 bases from V and 6 from J; bases not matched to a gene: 6. This CDR3 has 14 amino acids. The germline V gene has CDR1 MNHNS and CDR2 SASEGT.

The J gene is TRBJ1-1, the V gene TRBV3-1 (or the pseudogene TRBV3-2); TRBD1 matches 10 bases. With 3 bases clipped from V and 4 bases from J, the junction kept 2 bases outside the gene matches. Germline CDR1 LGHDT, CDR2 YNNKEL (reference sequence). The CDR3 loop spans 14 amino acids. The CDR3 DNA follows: TGTGCCAGCAGCCAGACAGGGGGCTTCACTGAAGCTTTCTTT. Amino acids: CASSQTGGFTEAFF.

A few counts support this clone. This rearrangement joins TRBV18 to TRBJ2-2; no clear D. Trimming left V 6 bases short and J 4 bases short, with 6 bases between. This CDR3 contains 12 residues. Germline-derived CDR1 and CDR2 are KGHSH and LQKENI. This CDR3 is CASSQSTGELFF. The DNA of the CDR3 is TGTGCCAGCTCCCAATCCACCGGGGAGCTGTTTTTT. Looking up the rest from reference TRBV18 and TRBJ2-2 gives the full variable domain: NAGVMQNPRHLVRRRGQEARLRCSPMKGHSHVYWYRQLPEEGLKFMVYLQKENIIDESGMPKERFSAEFPKEGPSILRIQQVVRGDSAAYFCASSQSTGELFFGEGSRLTVL.

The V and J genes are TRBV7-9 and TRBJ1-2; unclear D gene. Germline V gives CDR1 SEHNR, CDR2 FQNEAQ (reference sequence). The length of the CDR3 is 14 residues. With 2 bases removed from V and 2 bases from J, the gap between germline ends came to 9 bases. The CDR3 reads CASSLTGRNYGYTF. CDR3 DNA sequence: TGTGCCAGCAGCTTAACTGGGAGAAACTATGGCTACACCTTC.

The DNA for the CDR3 is TGTGCCAGCAGCTTGGGCGGGGACTATGGCTACACCTTC. It specifies CASSLGGDYGYTF. The V and J genes are TRBV5-8 and TRBJ1-2; D not certain. Germline assignment: CDR1 SGHTS and CDR2 YDEGEE. The CDR3 length is 13 residues. V was trimmed by 0 bases and J by 3 bases, leaving 6 bases between them.

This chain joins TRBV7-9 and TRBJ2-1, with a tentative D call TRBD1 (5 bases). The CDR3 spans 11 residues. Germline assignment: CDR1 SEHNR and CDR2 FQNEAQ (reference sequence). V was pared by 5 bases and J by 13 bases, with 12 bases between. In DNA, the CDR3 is TGTGCCAGCAGCCCTGCGACAGCCCAGTTCTTC. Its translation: CASSPATAQFF.

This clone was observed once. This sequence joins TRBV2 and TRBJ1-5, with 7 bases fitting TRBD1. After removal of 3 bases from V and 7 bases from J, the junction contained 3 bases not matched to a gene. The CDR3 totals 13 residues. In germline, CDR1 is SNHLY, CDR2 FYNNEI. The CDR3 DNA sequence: TGTGCCAGCAGTGACAGGGGGAAACAGCCCCAGCATTTT. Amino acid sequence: CASSDRGKQPQHF.

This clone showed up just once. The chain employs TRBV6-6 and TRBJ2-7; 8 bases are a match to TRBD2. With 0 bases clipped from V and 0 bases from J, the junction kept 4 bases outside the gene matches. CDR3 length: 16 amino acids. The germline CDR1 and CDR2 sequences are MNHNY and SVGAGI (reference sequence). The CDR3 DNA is TGTGCCAGCAGTTACTCGATCAGCGGGAGCTCCTACGAGCAGTACTTC. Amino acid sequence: CASSYSISGSSYEQYF.

The CDR3 here is CASSSIQGAVETQYF. The CDR3 DNA sequence: TGTGCCAGCAGTTCCATACAGGGGGCCGTGGAGACCCAGTACTTC. This sequence joins TRBV28 and TRBJ2-5, with TRBD1 identical over 9 bases. The CDR3 is 15 amino acids. Unmatched junction bases numbered 8, after V lost 4 bases and J lost 5 bases. The germline gives CDR1 MDHEN, CDR2 SYDVKM.

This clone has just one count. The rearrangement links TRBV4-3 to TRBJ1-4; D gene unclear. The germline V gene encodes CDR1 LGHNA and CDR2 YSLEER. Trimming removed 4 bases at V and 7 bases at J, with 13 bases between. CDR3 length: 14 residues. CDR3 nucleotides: TGCGCCAGCAGCCGAGGCCTCAGCGCTGAAAAACTGTTTTTT. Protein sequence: CASSRGLSAEKLFF.

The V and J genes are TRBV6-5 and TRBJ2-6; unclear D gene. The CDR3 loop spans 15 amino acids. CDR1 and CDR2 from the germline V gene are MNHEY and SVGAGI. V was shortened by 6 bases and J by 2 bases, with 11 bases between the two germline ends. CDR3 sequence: CASRREETGANVLTF. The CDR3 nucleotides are TGTGCCAGCAGAAGAGAGGAGACTGGGGCCAACGTCCTGACTTTC.

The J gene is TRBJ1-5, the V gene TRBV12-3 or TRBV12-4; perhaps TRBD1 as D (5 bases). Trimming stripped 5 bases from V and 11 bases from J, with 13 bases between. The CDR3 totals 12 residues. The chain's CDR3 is CASSLAGVTQHF. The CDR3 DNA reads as TGTGCCAGCAGTCTCGCGGGGGTCACCCAGCATTTT.

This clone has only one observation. As DNA, the CDR3 is TGTGCCAGTGATACAGGGGGTAGCGCAGATACGCAGTATTTT. It codes for CASDTGGSADTQYF. The chain has TRBV19 and TRBJ2-3; 8 bases align to TRBD1. This CDR3 is 14 amino acids long. V trimming: 8 bases; J trimming: 4 bases; junction bases outside the gene matches: 8. The germline CDR1 and CDR2 sequences are LNHDA and SQIVND (reference sequence).

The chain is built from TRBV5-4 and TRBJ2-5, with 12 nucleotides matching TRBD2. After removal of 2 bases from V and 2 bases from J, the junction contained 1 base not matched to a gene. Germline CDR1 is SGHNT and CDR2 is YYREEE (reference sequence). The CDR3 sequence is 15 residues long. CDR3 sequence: CASSFGLAGQETQYF. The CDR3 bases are TGTGCCAGCAGCTTCGGACTAGCGGGACAAGAGACCCAGTACTTC. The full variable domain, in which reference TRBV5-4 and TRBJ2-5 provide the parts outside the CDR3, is ETGVTQSPTHLIKTRGQQVTLRCSSQSGHNTVSWYQQALGQGPQFIFQYYREEENGRGNFPPRFSGLQFPNYSSELNVNALELDDSALYLCASSFGLAGQETQYFGPGTRLLVL.

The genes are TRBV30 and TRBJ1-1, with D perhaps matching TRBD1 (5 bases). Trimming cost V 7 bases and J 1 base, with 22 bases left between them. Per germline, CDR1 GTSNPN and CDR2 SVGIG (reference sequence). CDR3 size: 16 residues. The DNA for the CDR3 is TGTGCCTTAACACACGGGGGTGTCGGGGCGAACACTGAAGCTTTCTTT. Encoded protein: CALTHGGVGANTEAFF.

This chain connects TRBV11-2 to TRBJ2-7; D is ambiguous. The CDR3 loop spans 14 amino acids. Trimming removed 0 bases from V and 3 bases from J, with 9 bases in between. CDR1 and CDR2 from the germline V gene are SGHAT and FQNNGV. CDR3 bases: TGTGCCAGCAGCTTAGAATCCGGGTACTACGAGCAGTACTTC. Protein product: CASSLESGYYEQYF.

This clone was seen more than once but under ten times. The CDR3 here is CASLAGVQETQYF. The CDR3 coding sequence is TGTGCCAGCCTAGCGGGAGTCCAAGAGACCCAGTACTTC. The V call is TRBV7-2, the J call TRBJ2-5, with 10 bases aligning to TRBD2. Germline assignment: CDR1 SGHTA and CDR2 FQGNSA. This CDR3 spans 13 amino acids. V shed 8 bases, J shed 1 base, and the junction held 1 base outside the gene matches.

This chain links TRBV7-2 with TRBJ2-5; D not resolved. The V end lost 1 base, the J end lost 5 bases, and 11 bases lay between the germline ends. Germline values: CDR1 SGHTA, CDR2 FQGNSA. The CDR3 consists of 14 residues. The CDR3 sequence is CASSLGGTTETQYF. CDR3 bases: TGTGCCAGCAGCTTAGGTGGAACTACGGAGACCCAGTACTTC.

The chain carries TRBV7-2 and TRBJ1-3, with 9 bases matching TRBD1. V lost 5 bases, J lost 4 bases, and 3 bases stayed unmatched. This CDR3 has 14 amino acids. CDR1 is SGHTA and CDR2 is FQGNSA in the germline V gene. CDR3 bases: TGTGCCAGCAGCCCGGGACAGGGAGGAAACACCATATATTTT. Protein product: CASSPGQGGNTIYF.

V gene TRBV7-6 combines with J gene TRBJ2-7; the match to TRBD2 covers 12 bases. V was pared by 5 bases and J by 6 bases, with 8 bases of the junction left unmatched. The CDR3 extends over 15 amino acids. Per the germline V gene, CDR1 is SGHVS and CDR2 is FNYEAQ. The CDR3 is CASSPQTSGSAEQYF. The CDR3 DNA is TGTGCCAGCAGCCCGCAGACTAGCGGGAGCGCCGAGCAGTACTTC.

The chain's CDR3 is CASRDRGNTEAFF. CDR3 DNA: TGTGCCAGCAGGGACAGGGGGAACACTGAAGCTTTCTTT. The chain is built from TRBV2 and TRBJ1-1, with 9 nucleotides matching TRBD1. With V trimmed by 6 bases and J by 1 base, 0 bases remained unmatched. The CDR3 is 13 residues long. Looked up from germline, CDR1 is SNHLY and CDR2 is FYNNEI.

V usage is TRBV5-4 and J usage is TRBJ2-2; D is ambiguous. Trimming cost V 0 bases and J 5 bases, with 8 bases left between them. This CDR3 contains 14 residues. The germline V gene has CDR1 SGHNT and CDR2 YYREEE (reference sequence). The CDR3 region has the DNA TGTGCCAGCAGCTTGGATTCCCAGACCGGGGAGCTGTTTTTT. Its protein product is CASSLDSQTGELFF.

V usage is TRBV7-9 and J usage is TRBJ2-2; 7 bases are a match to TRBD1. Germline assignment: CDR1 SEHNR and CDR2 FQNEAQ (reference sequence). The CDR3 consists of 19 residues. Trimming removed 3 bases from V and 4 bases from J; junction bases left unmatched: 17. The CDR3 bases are TGTGCCAGCAGCTTCTCAATAGCCTCAACAGGGGTCCTCACCGGGGAGCTGTTTTTT. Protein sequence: CASSFSIASTGVLTGELFF.